This T cell receptor beta chain is from a study of Graves' ophthalmopathy and Graves' hyperthyroidism. The study's findings and limits: Blood also held most thyroid clonotypes expanded above 0.001 frequency.

For this clonotype: Its cognate antigen is unknown.

V was pared by 0 bases and J by 4 bases, with 4 bases of the junction left unmatched. Germline CDR1 is SGHAT and CDR2 is FQNNGV. This CDR3 has 15 amino acids. The authors amplified TCR beta CDR3 regions, and they did so from RNA transcripts for repertoire sequencing. First-round RT-PCR with HTBI primers preceded a second-round multiplex PCR. MiXCR, applied by TCRdb to the multiplex PCR reads, yields one record per CDR3 protein. The sample records roughly 400,000 distinct CDR3 sequences, about a sixth being singletons. Ineligible for inclusion were patients with other autoimmune diseases, uncontrolled infections, pregnancy or lactation. The PBMCs originated from approximately 9.5 ml of fresh peripheral blood.

Sequencing was done on a sample of peripheral blood. The chain combines TRBV11-2 with TRBJ2-5; 8 bases line up with TRBD1. The source of this sequence is a woman aged 18-30 years with Graves' ophthalmopathy. The CDR3 DNA sequence: TGTGCCAGCAGCTTAGATGGAACAGGGGGAGAGACCCAGTACTTC. This gives the protein CASSLDGTGGETQYF.